The clone carrying this T cell receptor (beta chain) came up a few times. No antigen is known for it. The sample comes from a study of T cells in Graves' hyperthyroidism and ophthalmopathy. Amplification of TCR beta CDR3 regions was performed using RNA transcripts as template. The HTBI set primed first-round TCR CDR3 RT-PCR. TCRdb reanalysed the multiplex PCR reads using MiXCR and keeps one entry per CDR3 protein. Among about 590,000 distinct CDR3 sequences listed, approximately 14% were seen once. Study results and caveats: Clonotypes that were expanded in thyroid above 0.001 mostly appeared in blood too.

The sequence was obtained from a woman aged 25 to 39 with Graves' hyperthyroidism. The source material was blood.

The CDR3 sequence is CSVRAAGENTGELFF. CDR3 nucleotides: TGCAGCGTGAGGGCAGCGGGAGAGAACACCGGGGAGCTGTTTTTT. J is TRBJ2-2 and V is TRBV29-1; 8 bases fit TRBD2. This CDR3 is 15 amino acids long. V lost 6 bases to trimming and J lost 1 base; unmatched junction nucleotides: 7. Germline values: CDR1 SQVTM, CDR2 ANQGSEA.